The 22 T cell receptor beta chains below were found in one sample sequenced in a study of breast tumors, draining lymph nodes, adjacent tissues (dated by TCRdb to about 2016). The method behind the library was multiplex PCR. The data were produced on an Illumina HiSeq 2000. Starting from the raw public reads, TCRdb applied fastp trimming at Q25, assembled clones with MiXCR and retained in-frame beta chains. Each record represents a unique CDR3 protein, reported with the most common genes and DNA among its rows. The sample data list 100,000 or so distinct CDR3 sequences, and 21% of these were observed just once. The leading ten clones occupy roughly 1.3% of the sample. The axillary draining lymph nodes of breast cancer patients were the source of the lymph node samples. Input material: axillary lymph node tissue. The source is a female donor with breast cancer. Some clones in this sample may be carry-over from other donors' samples.

This clonotype was counted ten times or more. The rearrangement links TRBV2 to TRBJ2-7, with 8 bases matching TRBD2. In germline, CDR1 is SNHLY, CDR2 FYNNEI. CDR3 size: 13 residues. With 6 bases clipped from V and 3 bases from J, the junction kept 4 bases outside the gene matches. The CDR3 region is CASRRSGSYEQYF. The CDR3 DNA is TGTGCCAGCAGAAGAAGCGGGAGCTACGAGCAGTACTTC.

This clonotype was seen at least ten times. The gene calls are TRBV25-1 and TRBJ2-7; D might be TRBD1 (6 bases). Germline lookup yields CDR1 MGHDK and CDR2 SYGVNS. The CDR3 totals 15 residues. V gave up 2 bases and J gave up 4 bases, with 15 bases separating them. The DNA of the CDR3 is TGTGCCAGCAGTGAACAGGGACCAAGGGGGTACGAGCAGTACTTC. It specifies CASSEQGPRGYEQYF.

This clonotype appeared a few times. The chain links TRBV5-5 to TRBJ2-1; 9 nucleotides line up with TRBD1. Germline loops: CDR1 SGHKS, CDR2 YYEKEE (reference sequence). Trimming cost V 3 bases and J 8 bases; bases outside gene matches: 9. The CDR3 has 15 residues. The chain's CDR3 is CASSSDGTGFDEQFF. The CDR3, as DNA: TGTGCCAGCAGCTCAGACGGGACAGGGTTCGATGAGCAGTTCTTC.

This clonotype was seen more than once but under ten times. The chain is built from TRBV9 and TRBJ2-1, with 10 bases identical to TRBD2. Trimming removed 3 bases from V and 7 bases from J; junction bases left unmatched: 16. From germline, CDR1 is SGDLS and CDR2 YYNGEE. The CDR3 loop spans 18 amino acids. The CDR3 nucleotides read TGTGCCAGCAGCGCCGACAGGGTAGTAGCGGGAGGATTGAATGAGCAGTTCTTC. It encodes CASSADRVVAGGLNEQFF. Filled out from reference TRBV9 and TRBJ2-1, the complete variable domain reads DSGVTQTPKHLITATGQRVTLRCSPRSGDLSVYWYQQSLDQGLQFLIQYYNGEERAKGNILERFSAQQFPDLHSELNLSSLELGDSALYFCASSADRVVAGGLNEQFFGPGTRLTVL.

This clonotype was seen only a few times. Written as DNA, the CDR3 is TGTGCCAGCAGCTTCGGCCCGAACACTGAAGCTTTCTTT. It is translated as CASSFGPNTEAFF. The chain joins TRBV5-5 to TRBJ1-1; D uncertain. V was pared by 2 bases and J by 1 base, with 6 bases between. In germline, CDR1 is SGHKS, CDR2 YYEKEE (reference sequence). CDR3 length: 13 residues.

In this sample, this clonotype turned up many times. The rearrangement uses TRBV2 and TRBJ2-1; D might be TRBD2 (7 bases). The CDR3 length is 15 residues. Germline CDR1 SNHLY, CDR2 FYNNEI. The ends were cut back, 7 bases at V and 7 bases at J, with 20 bases in the middle. As DNA, the CDR3 is TGTGCCAGCAAACTAACGAGGGGGGGAAAGAATGAGCAGTTCTTC. Its protein is CASKLTRGGKNEQFF.

This clonotype was observed at least ten times. The chain combines TRBV7-9 with TRBJ2-2; D remains unclear. The CDR3 length is 15 residues. The germline V and J ends were trimmed by 1 base and 1 base, with 7 bases remaining between them. The germline V gene has CDR1 SEHNR and CDR2 FQNEAQ (reference sequence). The CDR3 reads CASSLVRLNTGELFF. CDR3 nucleotides: TGTGCCAGCAGCTTAGTCCGACTGAACACCGGGGAGCTGTTTTTT.

The chain combines TRBV24-1 with TRBJ1-5, with 9 bases matching TRBD1. Unmatched junction bases numbered 8, after V lost 7 bases and J lost 5 bases. This CDR3 has 15 residues. Germline-derived CDR1 and CDR2 are KGHDR and SFDVKD. In DNA form, the CDR3 reads TGTGCCACCAGCGGGGGGACAGGGTCCTATCAGCCCCAGCATTTT. Translation: CATSGGTGSYQPQHF.

Worth noting for this clonotype: A much larger clone differs by one base, so this may be a read error. The rearrangement joins TRBV4-2 to TRBJ2-1; 14 bases line up with TRBD2. The length of the CDR3 is 16 residues. Looked up from germline, CDR1 is LGHNA and CDR2 is YNFKEQ. CDR3 bases: TGTGCCAGCAGCCTGACTAGCGGGAGGGCCGGGGATGAGCAGCTCTTC. Amino acids: CASSLTSGRAGDEQLF.

This clonotype was counted a single time. This clone may be a read error of a much larger clone one base away. The chain couples TRBV19 to TRBJ1-4, with a possible D match to TRBD1 (5 bases). The CDR3 sequence is 13 residues long. CDR1 is LNHDA, CDR2 SQIVND, per germline (reference sequence). Trimming cost V 7 bases and J 5 bases, with 11 bases left between them. The CDR3 coding sequence is TGTGCCAGTACCAGGGACCCGAATGAAAAACTGTTTTTT. It specifies CASTRDPNEKLFF.

With respect to this clonotype: A much larger clone differs by one base, so this may be a read error. The chain links TRBV6-5 to TRBJ2-1; 9 positions match TRBD2. The germline CDR1 and CDR2 sequences are MNHEY and SVGAGI. This CDR3 has 15 amino acids. V was pared by 8 bases and J by 9 bases, with 14 bases of the junction left unmatched. This CDR3 is CASGLAGVELCEQFF. The CDR3 DNA is TGTGCCAGCGGCTTAGCGGGAGTAGAGTTATGTGAGCAGTTCTTC.

Turning to this clonotype: A read error may explain this, as a much larger clone is one base away. The J gene is TRBJ2-1, the V gene TRBV13; possible D gene TRBD2, 6 bases. Germline V gene lookup returns CDR1 PRHDT and CDR2 FYEKMQ (reference sequence). The CDR3 loop spans 14 amino acids. V was trimmed by 7 bases and J by 8 bases, leaving 18 bases between them. The CDR3 DNA is TGTGCCAGCACCCGAGGACGGGGACTCGATGAGCAGTTCTTC. Its protein product is CASTRGRGLDEQFF.

In its sample, this clonotype was seen many times. The rearrangement links TRBV4-2 to TRBJ1-3; D gene ambiguous. Germline loops: CDR1 LGHNA, CDR2 YNFKEQ. V lost 2 bases and J 3 bases, leaving 8 bases between the germline ends. This CDR3 spans 14 amino acids. CDR3 nucleotides: TGTGCCAGCAGCCAACCAGAAGATGGAAACACCATATATTTT. This encodes CASSQPEDGNTIYF.

With regard to this clonotype: This clone may be a read error of a much larger clone one base away. V gene TRBV10-2 combines with J gene TRBJ2-3, with 11 bases matching TRBD2. Germline V gene lookup returns CDR1 WSHSY and CDR2 SAAADI. This CDR3 is 15 amino acids long. The CDR3 nucleotides read TGCGCCAGCAGACTAGCGGGAGTGGGCACAGATACGAAGTATTTT. As protein: CASRLAGVGTDTKYF.

Note on this clonotype: This could be a read error, since a much larger clone is one nucleotide away. The J gene is TRBJ2-7, the V gene TRBV4-2; D perhaps matches TRBD2 (5 bases). Germline V gives CDR1 LGHNA, CDR2 YNFKEQ. The length of the CDR3 is 12 residues. Trimming removed 1 base at V and 6 bases at J, with 7 bases between. CDR3 in amino acids: CASSQVDCEQYF. CDR3 DNA sequence: TGTGCCAGCAGCCAAGTGGACTGCGAGCAGTACTTC.

This clonotype was recorded many times. The chain has TRBV20-1 and TRBJ2-7; a weak D match, TRBD1 (6 bases). V lost 5 bases to trimming and J lost 2 bases, with 13 bases between them. The CDR3 is 13 amino acids. Germline CDR1 reads DFQATT; CDR2 reads SNEGSKA (reference sequence). The CDR3 sequence: CSAADRSPYEQYF. The CDR3, as DNA: TGCAGTGCTGCCGACAGGAGTCCCTACGAGCAGTACTTC.

This clonotype was counted at least ten times. The V gene is TRBV5-1, the J gene TRBJ2-7, with TRBD1 matching over 9 bases. This CDR3 spans 14 amino acids. Germline CDR1 is SGHRS and CDR2 is YFSETQ. Trimming cost V 4 bases and J 5 bases; bases outside gene matches: 7. CDR3: CASSTGTGPHEQYF. CDR3 coding DNA: TGCGCCAGCAGCACCGGGACAGGGCCCCACGAGCAGTACTTC. Full variable domain (rest looked up from reference TRBV5-1 and TRBJ2-7): KAGVTQTPRYLIKTRGQQVTLSCSPISGHRSVSWYQQTPGQGLQFLFEYFSETQRNKGNFPGRFSGRQFSNSRSEMNVSTLELGDSALYLCASSTGTGPHEQYFGPGTRLTVT.

This clonotype was seen repeatedly, ten times or more. The chain uses TRBV27 and TRBJ2-7; TRBD2 is a possible D gene (5 bases). V shed 2 bases and J shed 5 bases, with 16 bases lying between them. This CDR3 is built from 15 residues. Germline CDR1 MNHEY, CDR2 SMNVEV (reference sequence). CDR3: CASSLRPYSGNEQYF. Written as DNA, the CDR3 is TGTGCCAGCAGTTTACGACCATACTCGGGAAACGAGCAGTACTTC.

This clonotype was seen many times. The chain joins TRBV9 to TRBJ2-7, with 11 bases matching TRBD1. The CDR3 loop spans 15 amino acids. Germline CDR1 is SGDLS and CDR2 is YYNGEE. V shed 0 bases, J shed 6 bases, and the junction held 5 bases outside the gene matches. In DNA form, the CDR3 reads TGTGCCAGCAGCGTAGATCGGACAGGGGGCCCCGAGCAGTACTTC. Translated: CASSVDRTGGPEQYF.

This clonotype was recorded at least ten times. The V gene is TRBV10-2, the J gene TRBJ1-2; D gene unclear. The CDR3 runs 12 residues. Trimming stripped 4 bases from V and 6 bases from J, with 9 bases between. Germline V gene sequence: CDR1 WSHSY, CDR2 SAAADI. The CDR3 is CASSGTGNGYTF. The CDR3 coding sequence is TGCGCCAGCAGTGGCACTGGGAATGGCTACACCTTC.

In this sample, this clonotype turned up once. A much larger clone lies one base from this, so it may be a read error. The chain uses TRBV28 and TRBJ2-7; D tentatively fits TRBD1 or TRBD2 (6 bases each). Trimming stripped 3 bases from V and 6 bases from J, with 15 bases between. The germline CDR1 and CDR2 sequences are MDHEN and SYDVKM. This CDR3 comprises 14 residues. CDR3 DNA sequence: TGTGCCAGCAGTTTGGGCGGGACACCGTGCGAGCAGTACTTC. It translates to CASSLGGTPCEQYF.

This clonotype was seen at least ten times. The chain employs TRBV10-3 and TRBJ1-4; D gene ambiguous. Germline CDR1 ENHRY, CDR2 SYGVKD. V was clipped by 0 bases and J by 8 bases, with 10 bases between them. CDR3 length: 14 amino acids. CDR3 bases: TGTGCCATCAGTGAGTCGGTGACGACGGAAAAACTGTTTTTT. Translating it yields CAISESVTTEKLFF.